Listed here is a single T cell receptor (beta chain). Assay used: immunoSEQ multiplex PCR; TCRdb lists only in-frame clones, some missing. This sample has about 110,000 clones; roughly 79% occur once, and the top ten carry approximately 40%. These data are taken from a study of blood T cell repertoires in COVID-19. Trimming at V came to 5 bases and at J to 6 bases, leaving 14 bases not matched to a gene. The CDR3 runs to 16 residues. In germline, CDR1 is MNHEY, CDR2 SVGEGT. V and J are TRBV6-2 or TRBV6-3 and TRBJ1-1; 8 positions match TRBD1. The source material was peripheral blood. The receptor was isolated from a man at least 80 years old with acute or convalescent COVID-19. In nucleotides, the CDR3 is TGTGCCAGCAGTGACAGGGGACGCAACCCGAAAGCTGAAGCTTTCTTT. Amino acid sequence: CASSDRGRNPKAEAFF.